These 18 T cell receptor beta chains were all obtained from the same sample, sequenced in a study of cytomegalovirus exposure and HLA in healthy donors. The PCR had 60 Vbeta and 13 Jbeta primers. Generated by immunoSEQ multiplex PCR, the TCRdb table keeps only in-frame clones and is missing some. Of 150,000 to 200,000 clones listed, roughly 79% are singletons. Sequenced input: PBMCs. These receptors were obtained from a woman under 40 in good health and CMV-seropositive.

This rearrangement joins TRBV28 to TRBJ1-2, with D perhaps matching TRBD1 (5 bases). Germline values: CDR1 MDHEN, CDR2 SYDVKM. V was trimmed by 6 bases and J by 5 bases, leaving 10 bases between them. This CDR3 region has 12 residues. CDR3 DNA: TGTGCCAGCAGCCTGGGGGGGTATGGCTACACCTTC. Encoded protein: CASSLGGYGYTF.

This clone was seen only once. This chain uses TRBV5-1 with TRBJ2-7; D uncertain. This CDR3 has 16 amino acids. Germline CDR1 and CDR2: SGHRS and YFSETQ. Between the trimmed V and J ends, which lost 2 bases and 5 bases, there was a span of 20 bases. The CDR3 spells CASSFGRVVAAHEQYF. The CDR3 bases are TGCGCCAGCAGCTTTGGTCGAGTGGTAGCAGCCCACGAGCAGTACTTC.

V is TRBV30 and J is TRBJ2-5, with a weak D call TRBD2 (6 bases). Looked up from germline, CDR1 is GTSNPN and CDR2 is SVGIG (reference sequence). The V and J ends lost 2 bases and 2 bases respectively, with 9 bases between them. This CDR3 has 13 amino acids. CDR3 sequence: CAWSRREQETQYF. For the CDR3, the DNA is TGTGCCTGGAGTAGGAGGGAACAAGAGACCCAGTACTTC.

This clone was counted once. The chain joins TRBV7-2 to TRBJ2-1; D possibly corresponds to TRBD2 (5 bases). Germline V gene sequence: CDR1 SGHTA, CDR2 FQGNSA. V lost 6 bases, J lost 6 bases, and 18 bases lay in between. This CDR3 contains 15 residues. The DNA of the CDR3 is TGTGCCAGCAGTCGATGGGGAGTGAGAGGCAATGAGCAGTTCTTC. Protein sequence: CASSRWGVRGNEQFF.

V and J are TRBV6-5 and TRBJ2-5; unclear D gene. Germline V lookup: CDR1 MNHEY, CDR2 SVGAGI. The CDR3 has 13 amino acids. V lost 2 bases, J lost 4 bases, and 8 bases lay in between. The DNA of the CDR3 is TGTGCCAGCAGTTACAAGAATAGAGAGACCCAGTACTTC. This codes for CASSYKNRETQYF.

V is TRBV28 and J is TRBJ1-1, with unresolved D. The CDR3 length is 12 residues. Trimming shortened V by 3 bases and J by 5 bases, and 7 bases separated the two germline ends. Germline CDR1 MDHEN, CDR2 SYDVKM. CDR3 nucleotide sequence: TGTGCCAGCAGTTTCGTGAGAACTGAAGCTTTCTTT. Translated: CASSFVRTEAFF.

By share, this clone ranks as medium-sized (0.01 to 0.1%). The genes are TRBV19 and TRBJ1-1, with 9 bases that match TRBD1. Germline trimming cut 5 bases from V and 7 bases from J; bases unmatched to any gene: 5. This CDR3 has 13 amino acids. The germline V gene has CDR1 LNHDA and CDR2 SQIVND (reference sequence). The CDR3 region is CASSPDRGIEAFF. DNA for the CDR3: TGTGCCAGTAGTCCGGACAGGGGAATTGAAGCTTTCTTT. Filled out from reference TRBV19 and TRBJ1-1, the complete variable domain reads DGGITQSPKYLFRKEGQNVTLSCEQNLNHDAMYWYRQDPGQGLRLIYYSQIVNDFQKGDIAEGYSVSREKKESFPLTVTSAQKNPTAFYLCASSPDRGIEAFFGQGTRLTVV.

The chain carries TRBV5-4 and TRBJ2-3; 9 bases are shared with TRBD1. Germline trimming cut 9 bases from V and 4 bases from J; bases unmatched to any gene: 6. The germline gives CDR1 SGHNT, CDR2 YYREEE (reference sequence). The CDR3 covers 13 residues. The CDR3 nucleotides are TGTGCCACCGGGACAGGGAGGTCAGATACGCAGTATTTT. As protein: CATGTGRSDTQYF.

This chain links TRBV10-2 with TRBJ1-1, with D possibly matching TRBD1 (6 bases). The V end lost 2 bases, the J end lost 11 bases, and 15 bases lay between the germline ends. This CDR3 spans 13 amino acids. Germline CDR1 is WSHSY and CDR2 is SAAADI. The CDR3 DNA reads TGCGCCAGCAGTGAGGGCCAGAGGACAGAGGCTTTCTTT. Residues: CASSEGQRTEAFF.

The J gene is TRBJ2-7, the V gene TRBV25-1; maybe TRBD2 (5 bases). The V end was cut by 2 bases, the J end by 2 bases, with 13 bases between. Germline CDR1 reads MGHDK; CDR2 reads SYGVNS. The CDR3 is 15 amino acids. CDR3 in amino acids: CASSEALGSTYEQYF. The CDR3, as DNA: TGTGCCAGCAGTGAAGCACTAGGGTCTACCTACGAGCAGTACTTC.

The table lists this clone with a few counts. The gene calls are TRBV19 and TRBJ2-7; the D gene is possibly TRBD1 (5 bases). Germline CDR1 and CDR2: LNHDA and SQIVND (reference sequence). The V and J ends lost 5 bases and 4 bases respectively, with 9 bases between them. The CDR3 length is 12 residues. The CDR3 nucleotides are TGTGCCAGTAGTCAGGCAGGGTACGAGCAGTACTTC. Translation: CASSQAGYEQYF.

For the CDR3, the DNA is TGTGCCAGCAGTGATTGGGTGGCAGGGGGCGAAGAGACCCAGTACTTC. Protein sequence: CASSDWVAGGEETQYF. The rearrangement uses TRBV2 and TRBJ2-5; 8 bases align to TRBD1. Germline V gene lookup returns CDR1 SNHLY and CDR2 FYNNEI. The length of the CDR3 is 16 residues. V lost 3 bases and J lost 3; bases outside the gene matches: 9.

In its sample, this clone was seen once. The chain is built from TRBV13 and TRBJ1-6; D is unclear. The CDR3 runs 16 residues. The germline gives CDR1 PRHDT, CDR2 FYEKMQ (reference sequence). V shed 0 bases and J shed 0 bases, with 6 bases lying between them. The CDR3 loop reads CASSLGGSSYNSPLHF. Here the CDR3 DNA reads TGTGCCAGCAGCTTAGGGGGGAGCTCCTATAATTCACCCCTCCACTTT.

The chain couples TRBV6-1 to TRBJ2-4; 9 positions agree with TRBD2. The J segment lost 16 bases and the V segment lost 2 bases, leaving 6 bases of the junction unmatched. Germline V gene sequence: CDR1 MNHNS, CDR2 SASEGT. This CDR3 spans 12 amino acids. The CDR3 DNA reads as TGTGCCAGCAGTGAACCTCGGACTAGCGCCTACTTC. It codes for CASSEPRTSAYF.

This chain connects TRBV5-6 to TRBJ1-1; weak D call: TRBD1 (5 bases). The CDR3 consists of 14 residues. Germline CDR1 is SGHDT and CDR2 is YYEEEE. Trimming left V 5 bases short and J 0 bases short, with 11 bases between. CDR3 DNA sequence: TGTGCCAGCAGGGGAGGGGACTTGAACACTGAAGCTTTCTTT. It specifies CASRGGDLNTEAFF.

The rearrangement joins TRBV4-3 to TRBJ1-1; 9 bases line up with TRBD1. The CDR3 has 16 amino acids. CDR1 is LGHNA and CDR2 is YSLEER in the germline V gene. With 1 base clipped from V and 5 bases from J, the junction kept 8 bases outside the gene matches. CDR3 amino acids: CASSQVMTGGRTEAFF. For the CDR3, the DNA is TGCGCCAGCAGCCAAGTGATGACAGGGGGTCGGACTGAAGCTTTCTTT.

The V call is TRBV6-5, the J call TRBJ1-2, with D unclear. Germline values: CDR1 MNHEY, CDR2 SVGAGI. This CDR3 has 14 residues. The V end was cut by 3 bases, the J end by 2 bases, with 10 bases between. This chain's CDR3 is CASSYSIPNYGYTF. The CDR3 DNA is TGTGCCAGCAGTTATAGCATCCCGAACTATGGCTACACCTTC.

This clone was found a few times. CDR3 nucleotides: TGCGCCAGCAGTCCCCAGAGGGGGGGGGCTTACGAGCAGTACTTC. Protein: CASSPQRGGAYEQYF. The rearrangement links TRBV23-1 to TRBJ2-7; TRBD2 is a possible D gene (7 bases). TRBV23-1 is identified as an open reading frame with a role that is uncertain. Trimming removed 4 bases from V and 4 bases from J, with 17 bases in between. This CDR3 has 15 residues.